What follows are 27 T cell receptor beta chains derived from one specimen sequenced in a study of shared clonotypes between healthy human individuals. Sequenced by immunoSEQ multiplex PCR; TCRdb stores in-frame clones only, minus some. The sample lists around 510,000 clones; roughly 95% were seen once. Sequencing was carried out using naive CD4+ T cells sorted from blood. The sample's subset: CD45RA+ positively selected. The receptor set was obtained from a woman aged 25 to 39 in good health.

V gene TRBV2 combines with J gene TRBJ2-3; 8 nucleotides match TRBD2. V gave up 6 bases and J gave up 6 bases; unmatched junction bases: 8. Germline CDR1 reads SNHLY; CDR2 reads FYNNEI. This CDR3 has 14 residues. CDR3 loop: CASRGTSRWDTQYF. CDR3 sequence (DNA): TGTGCCAGCAGGGGGACTAGTCGGTGGGATACGCAGTATTTT.

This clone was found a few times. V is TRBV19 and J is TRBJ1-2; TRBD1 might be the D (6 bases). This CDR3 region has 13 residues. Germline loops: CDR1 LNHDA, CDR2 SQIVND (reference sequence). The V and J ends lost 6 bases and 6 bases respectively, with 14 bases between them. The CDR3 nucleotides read TGTGCCAGTAGGCCAACGGGGGCGCATGGCTACACCTTC. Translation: CASRPTGAHGYTF.

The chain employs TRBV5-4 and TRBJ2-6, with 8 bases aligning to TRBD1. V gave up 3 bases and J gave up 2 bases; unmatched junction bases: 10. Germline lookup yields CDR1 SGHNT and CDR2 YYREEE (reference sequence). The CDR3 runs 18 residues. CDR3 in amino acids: CASSSMDRVEAGANVLTF. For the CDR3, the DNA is TGTGCCAGCAGCTCCATGGACAGGGTAGAGGCTGGGGCCAACGTCCTGACTTTC.

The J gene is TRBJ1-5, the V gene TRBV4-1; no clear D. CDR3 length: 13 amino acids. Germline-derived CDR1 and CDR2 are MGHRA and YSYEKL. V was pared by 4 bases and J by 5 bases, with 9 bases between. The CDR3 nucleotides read TGCGCCAGCAGCCCCCAAAGGGATCAGCCCCAGCATTTT. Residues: CASSPQRDQPQHF.

The CDR3 region is CASSPTTHSYEQYF. CDR3 coding DNA: TGCGCCAGCAGCCCTACGACCCACTCCTACGAGCAGTACTTC. V gene TRBV5-1 combines with J gene TRBJ2-7, with D hard to call. CDR1 is SGHRS and CDR2 is YFSETQ in the germline V gene. V lost 4 bases, J lost 0 bases, and 11 bases lay in between. The CDR3 loop spans 14 amino acids.

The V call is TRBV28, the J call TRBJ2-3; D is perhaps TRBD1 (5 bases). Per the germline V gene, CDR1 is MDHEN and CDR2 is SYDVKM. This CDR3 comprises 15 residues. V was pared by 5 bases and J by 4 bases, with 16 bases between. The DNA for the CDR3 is TGTGCCAGCAGTCCCAGGGTCCCCTGGGCAGATACGCAGTATTTT. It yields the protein CASSPRVPWADTQYF.

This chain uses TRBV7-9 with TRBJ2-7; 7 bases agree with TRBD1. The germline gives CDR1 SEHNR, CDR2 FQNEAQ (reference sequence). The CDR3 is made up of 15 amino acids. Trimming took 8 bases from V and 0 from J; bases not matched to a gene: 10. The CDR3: CASSRPGTASYEQYF. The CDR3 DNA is TGTGCCAGCTCCCGTCCCGGGACAGCCTCCTACGAGCAGTACTTC.

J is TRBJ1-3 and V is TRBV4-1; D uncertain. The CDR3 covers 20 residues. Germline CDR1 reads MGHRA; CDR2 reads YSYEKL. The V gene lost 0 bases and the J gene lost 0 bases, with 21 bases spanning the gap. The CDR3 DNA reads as TGCGCCAGCAGCCAAGAGATCCCCTCCCGGATTAGTCGCTCTGGAAACACCATATATTTT. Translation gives CASSQEIPSRISRSGNTIYF.

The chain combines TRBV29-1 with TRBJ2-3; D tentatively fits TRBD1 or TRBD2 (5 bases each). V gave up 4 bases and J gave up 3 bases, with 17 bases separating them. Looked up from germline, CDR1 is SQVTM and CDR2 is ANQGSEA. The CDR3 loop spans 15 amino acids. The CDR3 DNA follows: TGCAGCGTTGGGATCTTCGGGACGCTTACAGATACGCAGTATTTT. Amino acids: CSVGIFGTLTDTQYF.

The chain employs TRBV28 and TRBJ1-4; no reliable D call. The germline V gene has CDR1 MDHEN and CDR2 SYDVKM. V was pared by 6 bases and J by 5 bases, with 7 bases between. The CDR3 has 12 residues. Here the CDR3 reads CASSRANEKLFF. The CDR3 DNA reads TGTGCCAGCAGCCGGGCCAATGAAAAACTGTTTTTT.

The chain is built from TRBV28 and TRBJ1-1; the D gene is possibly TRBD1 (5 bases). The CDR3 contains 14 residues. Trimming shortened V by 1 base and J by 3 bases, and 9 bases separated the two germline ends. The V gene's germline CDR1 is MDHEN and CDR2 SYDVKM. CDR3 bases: TGTGCCAGCAGTTTATCGCCAGGGTACACTGAAGCTTTCTTT. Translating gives CASSLSPGYTEAFF.

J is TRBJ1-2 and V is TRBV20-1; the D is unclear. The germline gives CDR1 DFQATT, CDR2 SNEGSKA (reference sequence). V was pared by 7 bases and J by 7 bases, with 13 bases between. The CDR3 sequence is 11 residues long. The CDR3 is CSVAGGGGYTF. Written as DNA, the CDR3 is TGCAGTGTAGCCGGAGGAGGTGGCTACACCTTC.

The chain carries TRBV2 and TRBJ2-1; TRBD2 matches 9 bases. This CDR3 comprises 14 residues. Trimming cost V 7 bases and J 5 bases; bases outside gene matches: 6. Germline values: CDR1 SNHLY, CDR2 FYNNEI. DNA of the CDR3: TGTGCCAGCATCAAGGCTAGCGGGAACAATGAGCAGTTCTTC. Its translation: CASIKASGNNEQFF.

CDR3 protein: CASSLDDWSREQYF. The CDR3, as DNA: TGTGCCAGCAGCTTAGATGACTGGAGTCGAGAGCAGTACTTC. V is TRBV7-9 and J is TRBJ2-7; D call uncertain. Germline loops: CDR1 SEHNR, CDR2 FQNEAQ (reference sequence). This CDR3 spans 14 amino acids. The V end was cut by 1 base, the J end by 7 bases, with 14 bases between.

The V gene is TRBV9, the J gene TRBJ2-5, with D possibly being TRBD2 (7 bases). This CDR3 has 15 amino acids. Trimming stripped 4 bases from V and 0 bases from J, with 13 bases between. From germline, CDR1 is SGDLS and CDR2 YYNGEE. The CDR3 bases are TGTGCCAGCAGCCCCGGGGGGCTGCACCAAGAGACCCAGTACTTC. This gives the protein CASSPGGLHQETQYF.

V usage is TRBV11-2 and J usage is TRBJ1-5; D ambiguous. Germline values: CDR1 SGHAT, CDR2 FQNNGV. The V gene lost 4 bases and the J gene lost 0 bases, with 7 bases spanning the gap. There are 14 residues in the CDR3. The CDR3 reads CASSSANSNQPQHF. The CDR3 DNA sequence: TGTGCCAGCAGCTCCGCGAATAGCAATCAGCCCCAGCATTTT.

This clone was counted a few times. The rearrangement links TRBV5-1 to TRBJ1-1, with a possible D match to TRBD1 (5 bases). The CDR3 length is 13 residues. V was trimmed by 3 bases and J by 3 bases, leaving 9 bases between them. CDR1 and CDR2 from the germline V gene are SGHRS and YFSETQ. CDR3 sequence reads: CASSSREDTEAFF. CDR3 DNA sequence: TGCGCCAGCAGCTCCAGGGAAGACACTGAAGCTTTCTTT. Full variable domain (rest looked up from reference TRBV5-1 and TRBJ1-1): KAGVTQTPRYLIKTRGQQVTLSCSPISGHRSVSWYQQTPGQGLQFLFEYFSETQRNKGNFPGRFSGRQFSNSRSEMNVSTLELGDSALYLCASSSREDTEAFFGQGTRLTVV.

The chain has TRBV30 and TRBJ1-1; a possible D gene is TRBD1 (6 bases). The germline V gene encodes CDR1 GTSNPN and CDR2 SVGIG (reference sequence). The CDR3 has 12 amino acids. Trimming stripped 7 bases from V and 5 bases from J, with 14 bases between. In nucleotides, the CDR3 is TGTGCCTCCTCCAGGGGAGGGACTGAAGCTTTCTTT. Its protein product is CASSRGGTEAFF.

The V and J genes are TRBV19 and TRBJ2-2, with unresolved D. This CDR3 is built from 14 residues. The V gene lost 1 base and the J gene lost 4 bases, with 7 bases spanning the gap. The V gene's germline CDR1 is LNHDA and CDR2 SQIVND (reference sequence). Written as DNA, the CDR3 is TGTGCCAGTAGTATAGGGGGTGGCACCGGGGAGCTGTTTTTT. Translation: CASSIGGGTGELFF.

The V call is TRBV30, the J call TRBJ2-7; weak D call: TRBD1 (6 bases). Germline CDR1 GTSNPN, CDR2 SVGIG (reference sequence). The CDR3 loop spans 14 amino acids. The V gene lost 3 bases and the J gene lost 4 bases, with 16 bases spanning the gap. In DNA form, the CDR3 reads TGTGCCTGGAGGGGTGGGGGCGCCTCTTACGAGCAGTACTTC. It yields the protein CAWRGGGASYEQYF.

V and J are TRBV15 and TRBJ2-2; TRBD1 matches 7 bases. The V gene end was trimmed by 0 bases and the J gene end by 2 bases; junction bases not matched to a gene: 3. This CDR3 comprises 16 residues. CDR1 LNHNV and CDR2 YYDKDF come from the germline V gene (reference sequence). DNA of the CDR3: TGTGCCACCAGCAGAGAGGGACAGATCAACACCGGGGAGCTGTTTTTT. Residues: CATSREGQINTGELFF.

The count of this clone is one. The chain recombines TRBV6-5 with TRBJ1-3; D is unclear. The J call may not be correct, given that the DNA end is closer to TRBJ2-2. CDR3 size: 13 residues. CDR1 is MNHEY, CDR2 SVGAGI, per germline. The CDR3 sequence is CASSEVGTGELFF. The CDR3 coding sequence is TGTGCCAGCAGTGAAGTGGGAACCGGGGAGCTGTTTTTT.

The CDR3 here is CASSPTFRGDSNQPQHF. CDR3 DNA sequence: TGTGCCAGCAGCCCCACATTCCGGGGGGATAGCAATCAGCCCCAGCATTTT. This chain joins TRBV5-4 and TRBJ1-5; D perhaps matches TRBD1 (5 bases). Germline loops: CDR1 SGHNT, CDR2 YYREEE (reference sequence). CDR3 length equals 17 residues. V gave up 4 bases and J gave up 0 bases, with 17 bases separating them.

This CDR3 is CASSLGPSAEQYF. In nucleotides, the CDR3 is TGTGCCAGCAGTTTAGGGCCATCGGCCGAGCAGTACTTC. The chain combines TRBV28 with TRBJ2-7; D is unresolved. CDR3 length: 13 amino acids. The germline CDR1 and CDR2 sequences are MDHEN and SYDVKM. V lost 2 bases and J lost 6, with 11 bases in between.

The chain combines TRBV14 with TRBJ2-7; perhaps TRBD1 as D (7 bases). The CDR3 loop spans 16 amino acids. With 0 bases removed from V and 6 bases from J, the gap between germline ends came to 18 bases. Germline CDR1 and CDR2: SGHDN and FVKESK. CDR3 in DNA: TGTGCCAGCAGCCAAGATCGGTGGAGGGGGCCTGGCGAGCAGTACTTC. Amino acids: CASSQDRWRGPGEQYF.

The CDR3 bases are TGTGCCAGCAGAAAGCCTTTTACAGATACGCAGTATTTT. Protein sequence: CASRKPFTDTQYF. The chain combines TRBV6-1 with TRBJ2-3, with D hard to call. The V end was cut by 6 bases, the J end by 3 bases, with 10 bases between. CDR1 MNHNS and CDR2 SASEGT come from the germline V gene. This CDR3 has 13 amino acids.

The CDR3 spells CASSYSQGINEQYF. CDR3 nucleotide sequence: TGTGCCAGCAGTTATTCACAGGGGATCAACGAGCAGTACTTC. The chain is built from TRBV6-6 and TRBJ2-7, with 7 bases aligning to TRBD1. V gave up 3 bases and J gave up 5 bases; unmatched junction bases: 7. Germline-derived CDR1 and CDR2 are MNHNY and SVGAGI (reference sequence). This CDR3 comprises 14 residues.